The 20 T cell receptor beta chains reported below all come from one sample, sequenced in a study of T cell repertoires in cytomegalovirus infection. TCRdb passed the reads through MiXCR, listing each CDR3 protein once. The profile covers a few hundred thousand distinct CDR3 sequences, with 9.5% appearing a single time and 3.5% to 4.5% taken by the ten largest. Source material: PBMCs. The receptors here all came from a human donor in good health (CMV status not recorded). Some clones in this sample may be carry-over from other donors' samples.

The CDR3 DNA reads TGTGCCAGCAGCCCATCGTACAGGGCGGACAAAAACATTCAGTACTTC. Its translation: CASSPSYRADKNIQYF. This chain connects TRBV7-6 to TRBJ2-4; D is perhaps TRBD1 (6 bases). The germline V gene encodes CDR1 SGHVS and CDR2 FNYEAQ. There are 16 residues in the CDR3. Trimming removed 5 bases from V and 3 bases from J, with 17 bases in between.

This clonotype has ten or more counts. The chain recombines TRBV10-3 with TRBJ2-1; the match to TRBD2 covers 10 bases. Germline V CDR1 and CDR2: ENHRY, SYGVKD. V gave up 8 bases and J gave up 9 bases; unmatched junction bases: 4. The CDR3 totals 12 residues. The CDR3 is CAIGLAGAEQFF. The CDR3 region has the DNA TGTGCCATCGGGCTAGCGGGAGCTGAGCAGTTCTTC.

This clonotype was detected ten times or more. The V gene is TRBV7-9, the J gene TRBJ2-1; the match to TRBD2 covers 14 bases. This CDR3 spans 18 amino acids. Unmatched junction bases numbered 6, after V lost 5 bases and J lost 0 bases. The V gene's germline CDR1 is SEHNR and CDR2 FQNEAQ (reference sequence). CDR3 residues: CASSPSGTSGSSYNEQFF. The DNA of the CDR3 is TGTGCCAGCAGCCCGTCCGGGACTAGCGGGAGCTCCTACAATGAGCAGTTCTTC.

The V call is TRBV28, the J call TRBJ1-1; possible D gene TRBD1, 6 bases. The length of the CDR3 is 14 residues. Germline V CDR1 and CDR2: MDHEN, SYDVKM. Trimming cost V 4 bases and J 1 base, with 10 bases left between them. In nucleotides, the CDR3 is TGTGCCAGCAGTTGGGGACACGGGAACACTGAAGCTTTCTTT. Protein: CASSWGHGNTEAFF.

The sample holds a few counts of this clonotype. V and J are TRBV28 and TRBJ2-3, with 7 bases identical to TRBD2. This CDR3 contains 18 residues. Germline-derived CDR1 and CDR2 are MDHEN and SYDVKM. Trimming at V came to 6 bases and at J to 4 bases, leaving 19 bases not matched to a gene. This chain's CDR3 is CASRFPGGERGRADTQYF. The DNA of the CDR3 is TGTGCCAGCAGATTCCCAGGAGGGGAGCGGGGTAGAGCAGATACGCAGTATTTT.

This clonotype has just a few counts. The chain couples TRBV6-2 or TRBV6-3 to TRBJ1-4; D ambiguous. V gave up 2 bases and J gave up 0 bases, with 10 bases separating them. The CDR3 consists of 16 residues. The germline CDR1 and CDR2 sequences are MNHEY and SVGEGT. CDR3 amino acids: CASSYGQVATNEKLFF. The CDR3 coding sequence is TGTGCCAGCAGTTACGGCCAAGTTGCAACTAATGAAAAACTGTTTTTT.

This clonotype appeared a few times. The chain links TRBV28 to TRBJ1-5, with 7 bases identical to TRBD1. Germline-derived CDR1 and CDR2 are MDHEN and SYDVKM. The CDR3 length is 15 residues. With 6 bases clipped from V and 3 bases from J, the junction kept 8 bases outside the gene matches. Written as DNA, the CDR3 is TGTGCCAGCAGGAGGGGGCCGAGGCCCAATCAGCCCCAGCATTTT. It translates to CASRRGPRPNQPQHF.

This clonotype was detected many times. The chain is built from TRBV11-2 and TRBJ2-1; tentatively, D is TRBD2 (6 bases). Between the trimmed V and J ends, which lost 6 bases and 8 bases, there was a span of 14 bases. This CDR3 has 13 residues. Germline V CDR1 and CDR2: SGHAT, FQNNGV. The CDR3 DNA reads TGTGCCAGCAGGGAAACTAGCTATCATGAGCAGTTCTTC. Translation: CASRETSYHEQFF.

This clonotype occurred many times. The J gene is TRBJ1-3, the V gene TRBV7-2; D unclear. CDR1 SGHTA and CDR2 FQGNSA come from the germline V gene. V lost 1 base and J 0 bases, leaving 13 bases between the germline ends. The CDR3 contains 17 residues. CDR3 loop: CASSLVVDSLSGNTIYF. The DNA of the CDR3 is TGTGCCAGCAGCTTAGTGGTGGACTCTCTCTCTGGAAACACCATATATTTT.

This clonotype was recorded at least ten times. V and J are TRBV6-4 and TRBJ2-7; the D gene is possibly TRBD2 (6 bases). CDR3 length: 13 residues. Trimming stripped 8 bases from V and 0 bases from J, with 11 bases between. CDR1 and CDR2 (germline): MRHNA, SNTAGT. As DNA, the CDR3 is TGTGCCAGCTGGGGGGATGGCTCCTACGAGCAGTACTTC. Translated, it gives CASWGDGSYEQYF.

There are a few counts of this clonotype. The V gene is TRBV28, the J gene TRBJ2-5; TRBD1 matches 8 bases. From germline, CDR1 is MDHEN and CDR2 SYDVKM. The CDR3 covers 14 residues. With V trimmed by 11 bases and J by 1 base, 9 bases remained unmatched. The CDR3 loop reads CAVIRDRLQETQYF. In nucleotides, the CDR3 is TGTGCCGTAATCCGGGACAGGCTCCAAGAGACCCAGTACTTC.

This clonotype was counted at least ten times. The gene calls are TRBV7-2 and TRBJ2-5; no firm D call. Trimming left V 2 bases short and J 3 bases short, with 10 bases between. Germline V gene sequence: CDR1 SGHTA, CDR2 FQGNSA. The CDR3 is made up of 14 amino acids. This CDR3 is CASSLQAKEETQYF. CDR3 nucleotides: TGTGCCAGCAGCTTACAGGCGAAAGAAGAGACCCAGTACTTC. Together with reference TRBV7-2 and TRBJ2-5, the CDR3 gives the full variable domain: GAGVSQSPSNKVTEKGKDVELRCDPISGHTALYWYRQSLGQGLEFLIYFQGNSAPDKSGLPSDRFSAERTGGSVSTLTIQRTQQEDSAVYLCASSLQAKEETQYFGPGTRLLVL.

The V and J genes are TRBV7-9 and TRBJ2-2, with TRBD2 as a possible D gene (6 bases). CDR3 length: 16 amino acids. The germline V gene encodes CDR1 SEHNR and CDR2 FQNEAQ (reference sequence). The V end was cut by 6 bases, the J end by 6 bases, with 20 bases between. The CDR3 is CASRNLRGSESGELFF. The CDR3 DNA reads TGTGCCAGCAGGAACCTCCGGGGGTCTGAATCCGGGGAGCTGTTTTTT.

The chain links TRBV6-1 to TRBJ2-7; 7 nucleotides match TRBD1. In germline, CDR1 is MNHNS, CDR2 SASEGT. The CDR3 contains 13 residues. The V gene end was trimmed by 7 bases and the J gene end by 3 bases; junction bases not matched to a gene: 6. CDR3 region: CASTGTAIYEQYF. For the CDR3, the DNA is TGTGCCAGCACAGGGACAGCCATCTACGAGCAGTACTTC.

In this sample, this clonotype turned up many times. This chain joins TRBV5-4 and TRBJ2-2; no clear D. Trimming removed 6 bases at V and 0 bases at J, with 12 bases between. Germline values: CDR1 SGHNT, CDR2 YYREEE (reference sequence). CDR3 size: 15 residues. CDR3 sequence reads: CASTVDGSNTGELFF. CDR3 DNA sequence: TGTGCCAGCACCGTGGACGGTTCGAACACCGGGGAGCTGTTTTTT.

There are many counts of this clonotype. In DNA, the CDR3 is TGTGCCAGCAGTTTAGTTTCGGGGTTTGCTAGCGGATCTCAAGAGACCCAGTACTTC. Translated: CASSLVSGFASGSQETQYF. V usage is TRBV12-3 or TRBV12-4 and J usage is TRBJ2-5; TRBD2 aligns across 7 bases. The CDR3 runs 19 residues. V lost 1 base, J lost 2 bases, and 16 bases stayed unmatched.

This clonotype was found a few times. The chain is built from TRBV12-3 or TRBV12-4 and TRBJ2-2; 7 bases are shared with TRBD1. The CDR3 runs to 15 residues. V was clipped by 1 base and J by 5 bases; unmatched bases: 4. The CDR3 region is CASSLGRGLTGELFF. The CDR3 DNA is TGTGCCAGCAGTTTAGGCAGGGGGTTGACCGGGGAGCTGTTTTTT.

The CDR3 DNA reads TGTGCCAGTAGAGGGGCGGGGGGACCTAGAGGAGATACGCAGTATTTT. Translated, it gives CASRGAGGPRGDTQYF. The genes are TRBV19 and TRBJ2-3; 8 nucleotides line up with TRBD2. This CDR3 spans 16 amino acids. The germline V gene has CDR1 LNHDA and CDR2 SQIVND (reference sequence). Trimming cost V 6 bases and J 5 bases; bases outside gene matches: 13.

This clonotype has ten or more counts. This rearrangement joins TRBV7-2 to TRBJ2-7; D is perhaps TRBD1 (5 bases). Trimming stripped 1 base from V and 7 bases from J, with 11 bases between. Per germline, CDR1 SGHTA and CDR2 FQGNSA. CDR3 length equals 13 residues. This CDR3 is CASSLGGRDEQYF. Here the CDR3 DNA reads TGTGCCAGCAGCTTAGGGGGCAGGGATGAGCAGTACTTC.

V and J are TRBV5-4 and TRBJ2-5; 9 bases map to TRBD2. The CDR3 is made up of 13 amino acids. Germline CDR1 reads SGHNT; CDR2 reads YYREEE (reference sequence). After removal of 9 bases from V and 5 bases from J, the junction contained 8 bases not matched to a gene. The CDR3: CANGLAGAETQYF. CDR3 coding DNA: TGTGCCAACGGTTTAGCGGGAGCTGAGACCCAGTACTTC.